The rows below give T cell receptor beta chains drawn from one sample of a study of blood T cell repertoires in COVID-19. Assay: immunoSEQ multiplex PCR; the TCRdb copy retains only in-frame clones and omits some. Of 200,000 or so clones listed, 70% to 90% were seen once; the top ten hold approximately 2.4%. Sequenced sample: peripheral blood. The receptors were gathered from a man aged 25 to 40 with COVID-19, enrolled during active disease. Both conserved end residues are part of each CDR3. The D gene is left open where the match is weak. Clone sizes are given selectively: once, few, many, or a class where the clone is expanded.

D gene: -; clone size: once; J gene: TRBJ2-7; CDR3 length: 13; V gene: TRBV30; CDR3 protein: CAWSGVLRGEQYF; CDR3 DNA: TGTGCCTGGAGTGGGGTTCTCAGGGGAGAGCAGTACTTC
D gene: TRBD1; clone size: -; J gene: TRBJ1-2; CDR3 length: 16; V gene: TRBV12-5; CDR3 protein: CASGFPGQGANYGYTF; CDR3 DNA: TGTGCTAGTGGTTTCCCCGGACAGGGGGCCAACTATGGCTACACCTTC
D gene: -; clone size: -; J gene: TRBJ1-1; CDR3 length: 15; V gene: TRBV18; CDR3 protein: CASSPLKQGGTEAFF; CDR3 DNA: TGTGCCAGCTCCCCTCTGAAACAGGGCGGGACTGAAGCTTTCTTT
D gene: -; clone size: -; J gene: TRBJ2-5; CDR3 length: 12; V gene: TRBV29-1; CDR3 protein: CSGARHVETQYF; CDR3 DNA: TGCAGCGGTGCCCGACACGTAGAGACCCAGTACTTC
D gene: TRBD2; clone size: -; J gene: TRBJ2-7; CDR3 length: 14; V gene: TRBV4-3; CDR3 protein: CASSQGTSRYEQYF; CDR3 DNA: TGCGCCAGCAGCCAAGGGACTAGCCGCTACGAGCAGTACTTC
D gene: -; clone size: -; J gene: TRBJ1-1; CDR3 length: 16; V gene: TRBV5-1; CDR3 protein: CASSPITGSVTSRAFF; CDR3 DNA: TGCGCCAGCAGCCCGATTACGGGGTCGGTAACAAGTCGGGCTTTCTTT
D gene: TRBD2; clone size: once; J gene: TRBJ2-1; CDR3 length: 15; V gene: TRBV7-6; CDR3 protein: CASSLAWDYYNEQFF; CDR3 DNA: TGTGCCAGCAGCTTAGCGTGGGACTATTACAATGAGCAGTTCTTC
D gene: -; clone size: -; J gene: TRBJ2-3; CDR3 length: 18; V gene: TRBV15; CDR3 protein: CATSRDGRKRGGSDTQYF; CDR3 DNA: TGTGCCACCAGCAGAGATGGTCGAAAGCGAGGAGGTTCAGATACGCAGTATTTT
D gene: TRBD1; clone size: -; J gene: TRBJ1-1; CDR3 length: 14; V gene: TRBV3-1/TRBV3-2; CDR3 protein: CASSRGQLNTEAFF; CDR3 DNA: TGTGCCAGCAGCAGGGGACAGTTGAACACTGAAGCTTTCTTT
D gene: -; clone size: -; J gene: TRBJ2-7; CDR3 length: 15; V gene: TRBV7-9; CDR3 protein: CASSRDSRGSGEQYF; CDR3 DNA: TGTGCCAGCAGCCGAGATAGCAGGGGATCCGGCGAGCAGTACTTC
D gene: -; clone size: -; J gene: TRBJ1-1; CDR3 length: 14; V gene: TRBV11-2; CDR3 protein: CASRTLEGIPEAFF; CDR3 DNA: TGTGCCAGCAGGACCCTTGAGGGAATACCTGAAGCTTTCTTT
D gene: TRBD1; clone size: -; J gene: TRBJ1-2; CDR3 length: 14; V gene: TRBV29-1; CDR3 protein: CSVEETQGARGYTF; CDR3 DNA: TGCAGCGTTGAAGAAACGCAGGGGGCGCGGGGCTACACCTTC
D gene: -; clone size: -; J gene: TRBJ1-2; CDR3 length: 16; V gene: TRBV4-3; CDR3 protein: CASSQRQGPHPYGYTF; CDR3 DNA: TGCGCCAGCAGCCAACGCCAGGGGCCACACCCCTATGGCTACACCTTC
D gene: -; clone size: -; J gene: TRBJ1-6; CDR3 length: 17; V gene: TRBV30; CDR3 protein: CAWSTAEVSSYNSPLHF; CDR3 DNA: TGTGCCTGGAGTACCGCGGAGGTTAGCTCCTATAATTCACCCCTCCACTTT
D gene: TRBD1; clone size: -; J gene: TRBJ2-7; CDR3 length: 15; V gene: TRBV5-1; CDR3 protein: CASSLVDRVSGEQYF; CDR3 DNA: TGCGCCAGCAGCTTGGTAGACAGGGTCTCGGGGGAGCAGTACTTC
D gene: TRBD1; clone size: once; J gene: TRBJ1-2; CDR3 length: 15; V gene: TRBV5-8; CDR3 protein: CASSFDRVPNYGYTF; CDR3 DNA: TGTGCCAGCAGCTTTGACAGGGTCCCTAACTATGGCTACACCTTC
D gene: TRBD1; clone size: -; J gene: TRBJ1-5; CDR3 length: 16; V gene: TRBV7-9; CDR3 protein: CASSARWDRGDQPQHF; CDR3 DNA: TGTGCCAGCAGCGCGCGGTGGGACAGGGGGGATCAGCCCCAGCATTTT
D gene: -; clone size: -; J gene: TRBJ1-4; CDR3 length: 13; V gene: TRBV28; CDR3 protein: CASSRRDNEKLFF; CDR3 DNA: TGTGCCAGCAGCCGGCGGGATAATGAAAAACTGTTTTTT